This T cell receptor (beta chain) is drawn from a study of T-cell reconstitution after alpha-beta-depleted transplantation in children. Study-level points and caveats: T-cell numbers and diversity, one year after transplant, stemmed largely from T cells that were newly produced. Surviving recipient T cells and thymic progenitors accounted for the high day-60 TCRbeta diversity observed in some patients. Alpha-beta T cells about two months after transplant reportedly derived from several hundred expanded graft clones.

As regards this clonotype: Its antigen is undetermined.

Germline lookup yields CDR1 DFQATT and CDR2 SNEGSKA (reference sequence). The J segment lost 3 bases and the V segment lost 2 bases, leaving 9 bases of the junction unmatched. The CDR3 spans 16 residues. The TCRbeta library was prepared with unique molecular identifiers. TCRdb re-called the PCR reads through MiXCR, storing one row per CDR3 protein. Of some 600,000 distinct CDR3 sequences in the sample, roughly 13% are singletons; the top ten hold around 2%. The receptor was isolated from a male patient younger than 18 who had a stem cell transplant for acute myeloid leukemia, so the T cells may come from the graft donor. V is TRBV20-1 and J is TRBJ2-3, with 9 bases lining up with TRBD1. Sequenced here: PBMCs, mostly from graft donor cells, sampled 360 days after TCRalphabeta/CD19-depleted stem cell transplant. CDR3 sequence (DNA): TGCAGTGCTAGATCCAACAGGGGGCGCAGGACAGATACGCAGTATTTT. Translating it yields CSARSNRGRRTDTQYF.